These 18 T cell receptor beta chains came from one sample sequenced in a study of cytomegalovirus exposure and HLA in healthy donors. Amplification used 60 Vbeta primers and 13 Jbeta primers. Repertoires were generated with immunoSEQ multiplex PCR, while TCRdb's copy carries only in-frame clones and drops some. The sample yields about 140,000 clones, around 78% seen once. The sample comprised PBMCs. The receptors stem from a male donor in good health and CMV-seronegative.

This chain links TRBV6-6 with TRBJ2-2; D remains ambiguous. The V end was cut by 6 bases, the J end by 5 bases, with 4 bases between. This CDR3 is 11 amino acids long. Germline V gene lookup returns CDR1 MNHNY and CDR2 SVGAGI (reference sequence). CDR3 nucleotide sequence: TGTGCCAGCAGGTTAACCGGGGAGCTGTTTTTT. This translates into CASRLTGELFF.

On this clone: At one of its ends the junction is not consistent with the germline gene, which may arise from a read error. V and J are TRBV5-1 and TRBJ1-1, with TRBD1 matching over 8 bases. In germline, CDR1 is SGHRS, CDR2 YFSETQ. The CDR3 length is 17 residues. CDR3 nucleotides: TGCGCCAGCAGCTGGGGACCTACAGGGGGGACGAACGCTGAAGCTTTCTTT. It yields the protein CASSWGPTGGTNAEAFF.

This sequence joins TRBV4-1 and TRBJ2-7; D ambiguous. Trimming pared 4 bases from V and 0 bases from J, leaving 10 bases between. CDR1 and CDR2 (germline): MGHRA, YSYEKL. The CDR3 loop spans 14 amino acids. DNA for the CDR3: TGCGCCAGCAGCCTGGCCAGGCACTCCTACGAGCAGTACTTC. Its protein is CASSLARHSYEQYF.

This clone was seen a handful of times. The rearrangement links TRBV9 to TRBJ1-3; no clear D gene. This CDR3 comprises 11 residues. CDR1 and CDR2 (germline): SGDLS, YYNGEE. Deletions cut 7 bases from V and 4 bases from J, with 6 bases between. This chain's CDR3 is CASSRGNTIYF. In DNA, the CDR3 is TGTGCCAGCTCGCGGGGAAACACCATATATTTT.

This chain joins TRBV29-1 and TRBJ2-7; 7 bases fit TRBD1. V gave up 1 base and J gave up 4 bases; unmatched junction bases: 4. Germline V lookup: CDR1 SQVTM, CDR2 ANQGSEA. The CDR3 totals 13 residues. The CDR3 region is CSVEAGTVYEQYF. Here the CDR3 DNA reads TGCAGCGTTGAAGCCGGGACAGTATACGAGCAGTACTTC.

The V call is TRBV7-9, the J call TRBJ2-1; possible D gene TRBD2, 6 bases. Germline lookup yields CDR1 SEHNR and CDR2 FQNEAQ (reference sequence). The V end lost 1 base, the J end lost 10 bases, and 14 bases lay between the germline ends. This CDR3 is 14 amino acids long. CDR3 sequence (DNA): TGTGCCAGCAGCTTAGACCTACTTGGAGGGGAGCAGTTCTTC. This sequence encodes CASSLDLLGGEQFF.

The chain employs TRBV29-1 and TRBJ1-1; perhaps TRBD1 as D (5 bases). Germline V CDR1 and CDR2: SQVTM, ANQGSEA. V gave up 4 bases and J gave up 3 bases, with 12 bases separating them. The CDR3 has 13 amino acids. CDR3 bases: TGCAGCGTTGGGGGGGTGGCGGACACTGAAGCTTTCTTT. It is translated as CSVGGVADTEAFF.

This clone was counted once. V is TRBV9 and J is TRBJ2-7; D perhaps matches TRBD1 (5 bases). The length of the CDR3 is 14 residues. Trimming took 4 bases from V and 3 from J, leaving 14 bases between them. The V gene's germline CDR1 is SGDLS and CDR2 YYNGEE. The CDR3 here is CASSSSPQGYEQYF. The DNA for the CDR3 is TGTGCCAGCAGCTCCTCCCCCCAGGGCTACGAGCAGTACTTC.

The V and J genes are TRBV5-6 and TRBJ1-1, with D uncertain. Between the trimmed V and J ends, which lost 0 bases and 1 base, there was a span of 4 bases. The CDR3 has 13 amino acids. CDR1 and CDR2 (germline): SGHDT, YYEEEE. CDR3 coding DNA: TGTGCCAGCAGCTTGGTCAGGAACACTGAAGCTTTCTTT. Its translation is CASSLVRNTEAFF.

The chain combines TRBV5-1 with TRBJ1-1; 8 positions match TRBD1. The CDR3 loop spans 14 amino acids. V trimming: 7 bases; J trimming: 0 bases; junction bases outside the gene matches: 5. CDR1 is SGHRS and CDR2 is YFSETQ in the germline V gene. CDR3 amino acids: CASQQGGVNTEAFF. The CDR3 DNA is TGCGCCAGCCAACAGGGGGGAGTGAACACTGAAGCTTTCTTT.

This chain joins TRBV7-6 and TRBJ1-5; 9 nucleotides align to TRBD1. The trim removed 4 bases at V and 3 bases at J, leaving 4 bases unmatched. The CDR3 has 15 amino acids. Germline V gene data show CDR1 as SGHVS and CDR2 as FNYEAQ. The CDR3 DNA follows: TGTGCCAGCAGCTCCGGGACAGGGAACAATCAGCCCCAGCATTTT. Translated, it gives CASSSGTGNNQPQHF.

The chain links TRBV10-2 to TRBJ2-3; D unclear. Trimming removed 4 bases from V and 0 bases from J, with 5 bases in between. This CDR3 is 13 amino acids long. In germline, CDR1 is WSHSY, CDR2 SAAADI. The CDR3 sequence is CASSAPSTDTQYF. The DNA for the CDR3 is TGCGCCAGCAGTGCCCCGAGCACAGATACGCAGTATTTT.

The chain is built from TRBV28 and TRBJ2-1; no firm D call. CDR1 MDHEN and CDR2 SYDVKM come from the germline V gene. V was pared by 2 bases and J by 4 bases, with 3 bases between. The CDR3 loop spans 12 amino acids. CDR3 in DNA: TGTGCCAGCAGTTTACCTTACAATGAGCAGTTCTTC. It translates to CASSLPYNEQFF.

The chain carries TRBV2 and TRBJ2-7; 7 bases match TRBD2. Germline trimming cut 10 bases from V and 3 bases from J; bases unmatched to any gene: 6. The CDR3 runs 12 residues. Germline V gene sequence: CDR1 SNHLY, CDR2 FYNNEI. The CDR3 region has the DNA TGTGCCACCGCGACTAGCAGCTACGAGCAGTACTTC. Translating gives CATATSSYEQYF.

The J gene is TRBJ1-5, the V gene TRBV10-3; 9 bases align to TRBD1. The CDR3 is 16 amino acids. The germline CDR1 and CDR2 sequences are ENHRY and SYGVKD. With 0 bases clipped from V and 2 bases from J, the junction kept 2 bases outside the gene matches. In DNA form, the CDR3 reads TGTGCCATCAGTGAGTCGACAGGGGGAGGCAATCAGCCCCAGCATTTT. This codes for CAISESTGGGNQPQHF.

This chain connects TRBV5-1 to TRBJ2-1, with unresolved D. CDR1 and CDR2 (germline): SGHRS, YFSETQ. The V end was cut by 0 bases, the J end by 8 bases, with 6 bases between. This CDR3 region has 12 residues. CDR3 sequence reads: CASSLVVDEQFF. CDR3 nucleotides: TGCGCCAGCAGCTTGGTCGTTGATGAGCAGTTCTTC.

The V gene is TRBV14, the J gene TRBJ1-2, with unresolved D. V lost 3 bases and J 8 bases, leaving 10 bases between the germline ends. The germline CDR1 and CDR2 sequences are SGHDN and FVKESK. CDR3 size: 12 residues. The CDR3 DNA reads as TGTGCCAGCAGCCACGGGTCCGAGGGCTACACCTTC. Translated, it gives CASSHGSEGYTF.

Notes on this clone: One end of the junction does not line up with germline, which may come from a read error. V gene TRBV23-1 combines with J gene TRBJ2-7; the match to TRBD2 covers 9 bases. TRBV23-1 is annotated as an ORF whose role is uncertain. The CDR3 loop spans 16 amino acids. The CDR3 DNA is TGCGCCAGCAGTGAATCGAGGCGGGGGGGAAAATACGAGCAGTACTTC. As protein: CASSESRRGGKYEQYF.